These 27 T cell receptor beta chains came from one sample sequenced in a study of response to subunit inactivated influenza vaccine. TCRdb ran MiXCR on the RT-PCR reads and lists one entry per CDR3 protein. The sample holds approximately 480,000 distinct CDR3 sequences, over 9.5% seen once. The input for sequencing was PBMCs from blood, taken roughly 46 days after vaccination. All receptors come from a man aged 50-59 years who received an inactivated influenza vaccine.

This clonotype was detected many times. This chain connects TRBV20-1 to TRBJ2-7; D might be TRBD1 (5 bases). Germline CDR1 and CDR2: DFQATT and SNEGSKA (reference sequence). The CDR3 is 14 amino acids. V lost 5 bases and J 0 bases, leaving 14 bases between the germline ends. CDR3 region: CSAPGFPRSYEQYF. CDR3 DNA: TGCAGTGCTCCAGGGTTCCCCCGCTCCTACGAGCAGTACTTC.

The rearrangement joins TRBV12-3 or TRBV12-4 to TRBJ2-7; D might be TRBD1 or TRBD2, each matching 5 bases. V lost 3 bases and J 0 bases, leaving 12 bases between the germline ends. The CDR3 totals 15 residues. In DNA form, the CDR3 reads TGTGCCAGCAGTTTGAGATTGGGGGTCTCCTACGAGCAGTACTTC. This codes for CASSLRLGVSYEQYF.

The genes are TRBV10-3 and TRBJ1-3; D is unclear. Per the germline V gene, CDR1 is ENHRY and CDR2 is SYGVKD. The CDR3 contains 13 residues. Trimming removed 3 bases at V and 4 bases at J, with 7 bases between. The CDR3 DNA follows: TGTGCCATCAGTGATGCTGGGGGAAACACCATATATTTT. This gives the protein CAISDAGGNTIYF.

This clonotype was observed a few times. The chain links TRBV7-3 to TRBJ2-1; weak D call: TRBD2 (6 bases). This CDR3 comprises 16 residues. Germline loops: CDR1 SGHTA, CDR2 FQGTGA. Trimming cost V 6 bases and J 0 bases, with 15 bases left between them. CDR3 region: CASSIAATSSYNEQFF. CDR3 DNA sequence: TGTGCCAGCAGTATAGCGGCCACCAGCTCCTACAATGAGCAGTTCTTC.

The chain combines TRBV5-1 with TRBJ1-2; D gene ambiguous. The V and J ends lost 4 bases and 5 bases respectively, with 18 bases between them. Looked up from germline, CDR1 is SGHRS and CDR2 is YFSETQ. CDR3 length: 15 amino acids. DNA of the CDR3: TGCGCCAGCAGCCCCGCGCCGGGGAATCAGTATGGCTACACCTTC. The encoded protein is CASSPAPGNQYGYTF. Using reference TRBV5-1 and TRBJ1-2 for the parts outside the CDR3, the full variable domain is KAGVTQTPRYLIKTRGQQVTLSCSPISGHRSVSWYQQTPGQGLQFLFEYFSETQRNKGNFPGRFSGRQFSNSRSEMNVSTLELGDSALYLCASSPAPGNQYGYTFGSGTRLTVV.

The chain recombines TRBV6-4 with TRBJ2-1; D may be TRBD2 (5 bases). The length of the CDR3 is 16 residues. The ends were cut back, 4 bases at V and 4 bases at J, with 17 bases in the middle. Germline CDR1 MRHNA, CDR2 SNTAGT. The CDR3 DNA sequence: TGTGCCAGCAGTGCAACCCGCGAGGGAATATACAATGAGCAGTTCTTC. Its protein is CASSATREGIYNEQFF.

There are a few counts of this clonotype. The V gene is TRBV5-6, the J gene TRBJ2-7; tentative D call: TRBD1 (8 bases). CDR3 length: 20 residues. Trimming removed 0 bases from V and 0 bases from J, with 25 bases in between. Germline V gene lookup returns CDR1 SGHDT and CDR2 YYEEEE. In DNA form, the CDR3 reads TGTGCCAGCAGCTTGGGGGGCAGGGGGCTCTGGCGGGGGACCTCCTACGAGCAGTACTTC. It specifies CASSLGGRGLWRGTSYEQYF.

CDR3 DNA: TGTGCCAGCAGCTTACAATCACAAGGTGGTTCACCCCTCCACTTT. This gives the protein CASSLQSQGGSPLHF. The J gene is TRBJ1-6, the V gene TRBV7-6; D is uncertain. V shed 2 bases and J shed 9 bases, with 14 bases lying between them. This CDR3 contains 15 residues. Germline CDR1 and CDR2: SGHVS and FNYEAQ.

This chain links TRBV7-9 with TRBJ1-3; D may be TRBD1 (6 bases). Germline V gives CDR1 SEHNR, CDR2 FQNEAQ (reference sequence). Trimming left V 4 bases short and J 0 bases short, with 10 bases between. This CDR3 comprises 15 residues. The CDR3 DNA reads TGTGCCAGCAGCTCCGGACAGATCTCTGGAAACACCATATATTTT. This sequence encodes CASSSGQISGNTIYF.

Only a few counts were recorded for this clonotype. The V gene is TRBV9, the J gene TRBJ2-3; 8 nucleotides agree with TRBD1. Germline V gene lookup returns CDR1 SGDLS and CDR2 YYNGEE. The CDR3 sequence is 15 residues long. The V gene end was trimmed by 0 bases and the J gene end by 6 bases; junction bases not matched to a gene: 6. DNA of the CDR3: TGTGCCAGCAGCGTAGAAGACAGGGGATTCGATACGCAGTATTTT. Encoded protein: CASSVEDRGFDTQYF.

This clonotype was observed a handful of times. The genes are TRBV20-1 and TRBJ1-6, with TRBD1 as a possible D gene (5 bases). V was shortened by 6 bases and J by 5 bases, with 11 bases between the two germline ends. The germline V gene encodes CDR1 DFQATT and CDR2 SNEGSKA (reference sequence). This CDR3 contains 13 residues. The CDR3 region is CSALTVNNSPLHF. CDR3 bases: TGCAGTGCGCTGACAGTAAATAATTCACCCCTCCACTTT.

This clonotype was recorded a few times. V gene TRBV20-1 combines with J gene TRBJ2-6; D not certain. The germline V gene encodes CDR1 DFQATT and CDR2 SNEGSKA (reference sequence). The CDR3 consists of 17 residues. The germline V and J ends were trimmed by 0 bases and 0 bases, with 12 bases remaining between them. The CDR3 nucleotides read TGCAGTGCTAGAGATCTTACGGTGCCCTCTGGGGCCAACGTCCTGACTTTC. Its translation is CSARDLTVPSGANVLTF.

This clonotype was counted between two and nine times. The chain carries TRBV20-1 and TRBJ2-7; 8 bases agree with TRBD2. The CDR3 spans 13 residues. The J segment lost 3 bases and the V segment lost 5 bases, leaving 6 bases of the junction unmatched. Germline V gene lookup returns CDR1 DFQATT and CDR2 SNEGSKA (reference sequence). DNA of the CDR3: TGCAGTGCTGGAGCGGGAGCTGACTACGAGCAGTACTTC. Its protein product is CSAGAGADYEQYF.

The chain combines TRBV12-3 or TRBV12-4 with TRBJ1-1; D perhaps matches TRBD1 (5 bases). The V gene lost 7 bases and the J gene lost 5 bases, with 17 bases spanning the gap. CDR3 length: 14 residues. The CDR3 sequence: CASTPYGGRTEAFF. Here the CDR3 DNA reads TGTGCCAGCACTCCTTACGGGGGTCGGACTGAAGCTTTCTTT.

The V and J genes are TRBV7-9 and TRBJ2-1; D is perhaps TRBD1 or TRBD2 (6 bases each). From germline, CDR1 is SEHNR and CDR2 FQNEAQ (reference sequence). CDR3 length: 17 residues. V was trimmed by 7 bases and J by 0 bases, leaving 19 bases between them. The CDR3 protein is CASIQPRGTSSYNEQFF. The CDR3 DNA reads TGTGCCAGCATACAACCTCGGGGGACAAGCTCCTACAATGAGCAGTTCTTC.

The CDR3 loop reads CASSLRGLAGQETQYF. The CDR3 coding sequence is TGTGCCAGCAGTCTAAGAGGACTAGCGGGGCAAGAGACCCAGTACTTC. The chain employs TRBV6-1 and TRBJ2-5; TRBD2 matches at 12 bases. The V segment lost 5 bases and the J segment 2 bases; nucleotides outside the gene matches: 6. The CDR3 covers 16 residues. The germline gives CDR1 MNHNS, CDR2 SASEGT.

This chain uses TRBV3-1 with TRBJ1-1, with unresolved D. V was trimmed by 0 bases and J by 10 bases, leaving 12 bases between them. The CDR3 has 13 amino acids. CDR1 is LGHDT and CDR2 is YNNKEL in the germline V gene (reference sequence). The CDR3 bases are TGTGCCAGCAGCCAAGAAGAAGGGTCTACAGCTTTCTTT. Encoded protein: CASSQEEGSTAFF.

This clonotype appeared many times. This sequence joins TRBV24-1 and TRBJ2-1; 13 bases match TRBD2. V gave up 4 bases and J gave up 9 bases; unmatched junction bases: 8. In germline, CDR1 is KGHDR, CDR2 SFDVKD. This CDR3 contains 16 residues. DNA for the CDR3: TGTGCCACCAGTGACCCACTAGCGGGAGGGTCTGGTGAGCAGTTCTTC. It yields the protein CATSDPLAGGSGEQFF.

This clonotype was counted a few times. This chain links TRBV6-1 with TRBJ2-1; D gene uncertain. The V and J ends lost 7 bases and 3 bases respectively, with 7 bases between them. The CDR3 is 12 amino acids. The germline CDR1 and CDR2 sequences are MNHNS and SASEGT. The CDR3 DNA is TGTGCCAGCAACGCTCGCTACAATGAGCAGTTCTTC. This translates into CASNARYNEQFF.

The V gene is TRBV6-1, the J gene TRBJ2-7, with 7 bases aligning to TRBD1. Germline CDR1 reads MNHNS; CDR2 reads SASEGT. CDR3 length equals 14 residues. Trimming at V came to 3 bases and at J to 3 bases, leaving 5 bases not matched to a gene. The CDR3 DNA reads TGTGCCAGCAGTGACACCGGGACAGACTACGAGCAGTACTTC. Its translation is CASSDTGTDYEQYF.

With respect to this clonotype: The junction and the germline gene differ at one end; a read error may be behind it. V and J are TRBV7-8 and TRBJ2-2; no clear D. There are 12 residues in the CDR3. The V gene's germline CDR1 is SGHVS and CDR2 FQNEAQ. CDR3 loop: CASSLVTVELFF. In DNA form, the CDR3 reads TGTGCCAGCAGCTTAGTTACCGTGGAGCTGTTTTTT.

This clonotype appeared many times. The chain uses TRBV20-1 and TRBJ2-3; the match to TRBD2 covers 7 bases. The CDR3 has 14 residues. The germline V gene encodes CDR1 DFQATT and CDR2 SNEGSKA (reference sequence). The V and J ends lost 5 bases and 0 bases, in that order; junction bases with no gene match: 5. The CDR3 loop reads CSARTRPSTDTQYF. The CDR3, as DNA: TGCAGTGCTCGGACTAGACCAAGCACAGATACGCAGTATTTT.

This clonotype was seen at least ten times. The chain couples TRBV7-6 to TRBJ1-1; no clear D gene. The CDR3 length is 13 residues. Trimming removed 5 bases at V and 6 bases at J, with 13 bases between. Germline CDR1 SGHVS, CDR2 FNYEAQ. Here the CDR3 reads CASSPPGWAEAFF. CDR3 nucleotide sequence: TGTGCCAGCAGCCCTCCCGGGTGGGCTGAAGCTTTCTTT.

This clonotype has a handful of counts. The rearrangement joins TRBV29-1 to TRBJ2-7; 8 nucleotides align to TRBD1. Losses at the gene ends were 3 bases for V and 4 bases for J; bases not matched to a gene: 11. The germline V gene encodes CDR1 SQVTM and CDR2 ANQGSEA. This CDR3 has 15 amino acids. The CDR3, as DNA: TGCAGCGTTGACACGTACCAGGGGGCATCTTACGAGCAGTACTTC. It is translated as CSVDTYQGASYEQYF.

The chain recombines TRBV28 with TRBJ2-7, with D possibly matching TRBD2 (5 bases). CDR1 is MDHEN and CDR2 is SYDVKM in the germline V gene. The CDR3 runs 12 residues. V was clipped by 3 bases and J by 3 bases, with 6 bases between them. CDR3 sequence (DNA): TGTGCCAGCAGTTTCGGGATCTACGAGCAGTACTTC. It is translated as CASSFGIYEQYF.

CDR3 nucleotide sequence: TGTGCCAGCAGCTCCTCCCCGGGGGACAGTGACGAAAAACTGTTTTTT. Its protein product is CASSSSPGDSDEKLFF. The chain couples TRBV7-9 to TRBJ1-4; 7 bases are a match to TRBD1. The ends lost 4 bases at V and 8 bases at J; junction bases unmatched: 13. Germline loops: CDR1 SEHNR, CDR2 FQNEAQ (reference sequence). CDR3 size: 16 residues.

This sequence joins TRBV5-1 and TRBJ2-1; TRBD1 or TRBD2 may be the D gene (5 bases each). The CDR3 is made up of 14 amino acids. The V end was cut by 6 bases, the J end by 4 bases, with 14 bases between. The germline V gene encodes CDR1 SGHRS and CDR2 YFSETQ. As DNA, the CDR3 is TGCGCCAGCAAAGAGGGGACCCTGTACAATGAGCAGTTCTTC. This translates into CASKEGTLYNEQFF.